This T cell receptor beta chain was found in a study of T cell repertoires in cytomegalovirus infection. About the research overall: CMV infection together with matching HLA type was indicated by public TCR beta signatures. Study results and limitations: Dominant in the ex vivo response were TCR beta clonotypes restricted by HLA-C and specific for CMV. CMV carriers with the relevant HLA were identified by cumulative public TCR beta family frequency.

TCRdb used MiXCR to reprocess the reads, holding one entry per CDR3 protein. The sample lists around 490,000 distinct CDR3 sequences; around 27% were seen once. The sample holds a few counts of this clonotype. Antigen unknown. CDR1 and CDR2 (germline): ENHRY, SYGVKD. The CDR3 loop spans 16 amino acids. Trimming left V 2 bases short and J 6 bases short, with 18 bases between. This clonotype was obtained from a human donor in good health (CMV status not recorded). Some clones in this sample may be carry-over from other donors' samples. The sequenced material came from PBMCs. This chain uses TRBV10-3 with TRBJ2-3, with no clear D. CDR3 amino acids: CAISEGFNDPSDTQYF. The CDR3 DNA reads TGTGCCATCAGTGAGGGTTTTAACGACCCGAGCGATACGCAGTATTTT.